A single sample is the source of the 28 T cell receptor beta chains below, sequenced in a study of blood T cell repertoires in COVID-19. Only in-frame clones appear in the TCRdb table, and some are missing; sequencing was by immunoSEQ multiplex PCR. This sample has 45,000 to 55,000 clones, with approximately 89% found just once. Sequencing input: peripheral blood. These receptors all come from a human donor in a cohort sampled during active COVID-19.

The rearrangement links TRBV6-5 to TRBJ1-2, with D perhaps matching TRBD1 (6 bases). Per the germline V gene, CDR1 is MNHEY and CDR2 is SVGAGI. The CDR3 totals 13 residues. V lost 6 bases and J lost 4, with 12 bases in between. The CDR3 here is CASRPGVGYGYTF. The CDR3 coding sequence is TGTGCCAGCAGACCAGGGGTTGGCTATGGCTACACCTTC.

The chain couples TRBV19 to TRBJ1-4, with a possible D match to TRBD1 (5 bases). Trimming shortened V by 5 bases and J by 8 bases, and 18 bases separated the two germline ends. This CDR3 has 15 amino acids. From germline, CDR1 is LNHDA and CDR2 SQIVND (reference sequence). The CDR3 protein is CASSWASGIGEKLFF. DNA for the CDR3: TGTGCCAGTAGTTGGGCATCAGGGATTGGAGAAAAACTGTTTTTT.

Here the CDR3 reads CASSLRGSTEAFF. The CDR3 DNA is TGTGCCAGCAGCTTGAGGGGCAGCACTGAAGCTTTCTTT. The chain has TRBV5-6 and TRBJ1-1, with D maybe TRBD1 (5 bases). CDR3 length equals 13 residues. Germline CDR1 is SGHDT and CDR2 is YYEEEE. Trimming took off 1 base at V and 4 bases at J, with 8 bases between the two ends.

J is TRBJ2-7 and V is TRBV5-1; 8 bases match TRBD1. The CDR3 sequence is 18 residues long. Germline loops: CDR1 SGHRS, CDR2 YFSETQ. Unmatched junction bases numbered 16, after V lost 5 bases and J lost 0 bases. The DNA of the CDR3 is TGCGCCAGCAGGACCGGGACAGGTCTGATTATCAGCTCCTACGAGCAGTACTTC. It yields the protein CASRTGTGLIISSYEQYF.

The chain is built from TRBV4-1 and TRBJ2-2; D might be TRBD1 (9 bases). Germline CDR1 is MGHRA and CDR2 is YSYEKL. V shed 3 bases and J shed 1 base, with 21 bases lying between them. The CDR3 length is 19 residues. The chain's CDR3 is CASSHARGGTGRNTGELFF. For the CDR3, the DNA is TGCGCCAGCAGCCACGCCCGGGGGGGGACAGGGCGGAACACCGGGGAGCTGTTTTTT.

The J gene is TRBJ2-5, the V gene TRBV5-6, with D possibly TRBD2 on 5 matching bases. The CDR3 contains 13 residues. Trimming stripped 0 bases from V and 4 bases from J, with 7 bases between. Germline V gene sequence: CDR1 SGHDT, CDR2 YYEEEE. In DNA, the CDR3 is TGTGCCAGCAGCTTGGACGGAGGAGAGACCCAGTACTTC. Protein sequence: CASSLDGGETQYF.

This clone came up once. This sequence joins TRBV19 and TRBJ2-1, with TRBD1 identical over 10 bases. Germline CDR1 reads LNHDA; CDR2 reads SQIVND (reference sequence). J gave up 7 bases and V 5 bases, and 8 bases lay outside the gene matches. The CDR3 length is 15 residues. The CDR3 DNA sequence: TGTGCCAGTAGTCGGGACAGGGGACGGTTGAATGAGCAGTTCTTC. It is translated as CASSRDRGRLNEQFF.

This chain connects TRBV18 to TRBJ1-2; weak D call: TRBD1 (6 bases). CDR1 KGHSH and CDR2 LQKENI come from the germline V gene. The length of the CDR3 is 14 residues. Trimming removed 0 bases at V and 3 bases at J, with 8 bases between. The CDR3 DNA is TGTGCCAGCTCACCACCGGGGACATACTATGGCTACACCTTC. The encoded protein is CASSPPGTYYGYTF.

The chain recombines TRBV27 with TRBJ2-3, with a tentative D call TRBD2 (5 bases). V was trimmed by 7 bases and J by 5 bases, leaving 19 bases between them. This CDR3 spans 15 amino acids. CDR1 and CDR2 (germline): MNHEY, SMNVEV (reference sequence). CDR3 DNA sequence: TGTGCCAGCAAACCAGGACTGGGCTTCGTAGATACGCAGTATTTT. Translation gives CASKPGLGFVDTQYF.

V and J are TRBV19 and TRBJ2-2, with a weak D call TRBD1 (6 bases). The CDR3 runs to 13 residues. The V end was cut by 1 base, the J end by 13 bases, with 13 bases between. Germline CDR1 and CDR2: LNHDA and SQIVND (reference sequence). The chain's CDR3 is CASSIGGRGLLFF. The DNA for the CDR3 is TGTGCCAGTAGTATAGGGGGCAGGGGTTTGCTGTTTTTT.

The chain links TRBV15 to TRBJ2-7, with D maybe TRBD1 (6 bases). This CDR3 region has 15 residues. Germline CDR1 reads LNHNV; CDR2 reads YYDKDF (reference sequence). Between the trimmed V and J ends, which lost 6 bases and 1 base, there was a span of 16 bases. As DNA, the CDR3 is TGTGCCACCAGATTTGACAGGCGAAGTTCCTACGAGCAGTACTTC. Protein: CATRFDRRSSYEQYF.

This chain links TRBV29-1 with TRBJ2-3, with 8 bases identical to TRBD2. The CDR3 has 17 amino acids. V lost 6 bases, J lost 2 bases, and 16 bases stayed unmatched. CDR1 is SQVTM and CDR2 is ANQGSEA in the germline V gene. The CDR3 here is CSVVFFGLAPLTDTQYF. The CDR3 region has the DNA TGCAGCGTCGTTTTTTTTGGACTAGCTCCCCTCACAGATACGCAGTATTTT.

The J gene is TRBJ2-4, the V gene TRBV6-5; D perhaps matches TRBD2 (5 bases). Per germline, CDR1 MNHEY and CDR2 SVGAGI. This CDR3 contains 15 residues. Trimming cost V 0 bases and J 5 bases, with 11 bases left between them. The CDR3 DNA reads TGTGCCAGCAGTTACTCGGAGGTAGTCCAAAACATTCAGTACTTC. This gives the protein CASSYSEVVQNIQYF.

The chain employs TRBV7-6 and TRBJ2-5, with 9 bases identical to TRBD2. Per germline, CDR1 SGHVS and CDR2 FNYEAQ. V was clipped by 1 base and J by 1 base; unmatched bases: 1. This CDR3 spans 15 amino acids. The CDR3 coding sequence is TGTGCCAGCAGCTTAGGAGCGGGAGGCCAAGAGACCCAGTACTTC. As protein: CASSLGAGGQETQYF. The full variable domain, in which reference TRBV7-6 and TRBJ2-5 provide the parts outside the CDR3, is GAGVSQSPRYKVTKRGQDVALRCDPISGHVSLYWYRQALGQGPEFLTYFNYEAQQDKSGLPNDRFSAERPEGSISTLTIQRTEQRDSAMYRCASSLGAGGQETQYFGPGTRLLVL.

This clone was observed once. The rearrangement links TRBV7-9 to TRBJ2-7; D call uncertain. Germline V gene data show CDR1 as SEHNR and CDR2 as FQNEAQ (reference sequence). V dropped 5 bases and J dropped 1 base, with 9 bases sitting between them. This CDR3 is 13 amino acids long. The CDR3 sequence is CASSDWVSYEQYF. The DNA for the CDR3 is TGTGCCAGCAGCGACTGGGTTTCCTACGAGCAGTACTTC.

The chain carries TRBV4-3 and TRBJ2-1; 8 bases map to TRBD1. The CDR3 is made up of 17 amino acids. Germline assignment: CDR1 LGHNA and CDR2 YSLEER. Unmatched junction bases numbered 15, after V lost 4 bases and J lost 7 bases. DNA for the CDR3: TGCGCCAGCAGCCCGAGTTCGGGGACAGGAGAGGTAAATGAGCAGTTCTTC. The encoded protein is CASSPSSGTGEVNEQFF.

This clone was counted a single time. This rearrangement joins TRBV5-8 to TRBJ2-2; D is possibly TRBD1 (5 bases). Germline CDR1 reads SGHTS; CDR2 reads YDEGEE. Trimming stripped 0 bases from V and 4 bases from J, with 16 bases between. This CDR3 is 17 amino acids long. The CDR3 sequence: CASSLVGRVTVTGELFF. The CDR3 region has the DNA TGTGCCAGCAGCTTGGTTGGCAGGGTGACTGTCACCGGGGAGCTGTTTTTT. Full variable domain (missing parts from reference TRBV5-8 and TRBJ2-2): EAGVTQSPTHLIKTRGQQATLRCSPISGHTSVYWYQQALGLGLQFLLWYDEGEERNRGNFPPRFSGRQFPNYSSELNVNALELEDSALYLCASSLVGRVTVTGELFFGEGSRLTVL.

The J gene is TRBJ2-7, the V gene TRBV3-1 (or the pseudogene TRBV3-2); a weak D match, TRBD1 (5 bases). Germline V gives CDR1 LGHDT, CDR2 YNNKEL (reference sequence). The CDR3 runs to 16 residues. Deletions cut 4 bases from V and 0 bases from J, with 16 bases between. For the CDR3, the DNA is TGTGCCAGCAGCCGCCAGCAGACAGTGAGCTCCTACGAGCAGTACTTC. Translating it yields CASSRQQTVSSYEQYF.

The chain links TRBV7-9 to TRBJ1-2, with 8 bases matching TRBD1. The CDR3 is made up of 16 amino acids. Looked up from germline, CDR1 is SEHNR and CDR2 is FQNEAQ (reference sequence). With V trimmed by 5 bases and J by 1 base, 9 bases remained unmatched. CDR3: CASSEGGTGGNYGYTF. As DNA, the CDR3 is TGTGCCAGCAGCGAAGGGGGGACAGGCGGTAACTATGGCTACACCTTC.

The J gene is TRBJ2-3, the V gene TRBV15; TRBD2 matches at 7 bases. This CDR3 region has 17 residues. V was clipped by 0 bases and J by 0 bases; unmatched bases: 6. Germline loops: CDR1 LNHNV, CDR2 YYDKDF (reference sequence). The CDR3 sequence: CATSRDLASGSTDTQYF. CDR3 DNA sequence: TGTGCCACCAGCAGAGATCTGGCTAGCGGTAGCACAGATACGCAGTATTTT.

This clone has a handful of counts. The gene calls are TRBV7-2 and TRBJ2-5; TRBD2 aligns across 8 bases. V shed 1 base, J shed 5 bases, and the junction held 3 bases outside the gene matches. CDR3 size: 14 residues. CDR1 is SGHTA and CDR2 is FQGNSA in the germline V gene. CDR3 nucleotide sequence: TGTGCCAGCAGCTTAGGGACTAGCCTCGAGACCCAGTACTTC. Translating gives CASSLGTSLETQYF.

This chain joins TRBV5-8 and TRBJ1-1, with D uncertain. Trimming cost V 0 bases and J 2 bases, with 11 bases left between them. The CDR3 covers 15 residues. Germline V CDR1 and CDR2: SGHTS, YDEGEE. The CDR3 is CASSLGNRRNTEAFF. The CDR3 bases are TGTGCCAGCAGCTTGGGGAACAGACGAAACACTGAAGCTTTCTTT.

The V call is TRBV5-1, the J call TRBJ1-4, with 8 bases fitting TRBD1. The length of the CDR3 is 15 residues. Trimming cost V 4 bases and J 2 bases; bases outside gene matches: 4. The germline V gene has CDR1 SGHRS and CDR2 YFSETQ. The CDR3 bases are TGCGCCAGCAGCGGTCAGGGGGCGACTAATGAAAAACTGTTTTTT. It is translated as CASSGQGATNEKLFF.

The chain's CDR3 is CASSLTGGRQPQHF. The CDR3 coding sequence is TGTGCCAGCAGCCTCACAGGGGGCAGGCAGCCCCAGCATTTT. The J gene is TRBJ1-5, the V gene TRBV14, with 9 nucleotides matching TRBD1. The CDR3 consists of 14 residues. V lost 4 bases and J lost 7; bases outside the gene matches: 5. CDR1 is SGHDN and CDR2 is FVKESK in the germline V gene. The full variable domain, completed using reference TRBV14 and TRBJ1-5, is EAGVTQFPSHSVIEKGQTVTLRCDPISGHDNLYWYRRVMGKEIKFLLHFVKESKQDESGMPNNRFLAERTGGTYSTLKVQPAELEDSGVYFCASSLTGGRQPQHFGDGTRLSIL.

J is TRBJ1-1 and V is TRBV18, with TRBD1 as a possible D gene (6 bases). The V end was cut by 3 bases, the J end by 4 bases, with 18 bases between. Germline V gene data show CDR1 as KGHSH and CDR2 as LQKENI. CDR3 size: 16 residues. The CDR3 region has the DNA TGTGCCAGCTCACCTACAGGGATCAGTTACGGCACTGAAGCTTTCTTT. Translating it yields CASSPTGISYGTEAFF.

V usage is TRBV5-6 and J usage is TRBJ2-5, with TRBD2 matching over 8 bases. Germline values: CDR1 SGHDT, CDR2 YYEEEE. The J segment lost 10 bases and the V segment lost 1 base, leaving 12 bases of the junction unmatched. The CDR3 length is 15 residues. For the CDR3, the DNA is TGTGCCAGCAGCTTGTACGGGACTAGTCAAACGAGCCAGTACTTC. Translating gives CASSLYGTSQTSQYF.

This chain joins TRBV5-1 and TRBJ2-1, with 8 bases fitting TRBD2. This CDR3 comprises 14 residues. Germline loops: CDR1 SGHRS, CDR2 YFSETQ. V trimming: 0 bases; J trimming: 6 bases; junction bases outside the gene matches: 2. The CDR3 loop reads CASSLAGGLNEQFF. The DNA of the CDR3 is TGCGCCAGCAGCTTGGCGGGGGGGCTCAATGAGCAGTTCTTC. Using reference TRBV5-1 and TRBJ2-1 for the parts outside the CDR3, the full variable domain is KAGVTQTPRYLIKTRGQQVTLSCSPISGHRSVSWYQQTPGQGLQFLFEYFSETQRNKGNFPGRFSGRQFSNSRSEMNVSTLELGDSALYLCASSLAGGLNEQFFGPGTRLTVL.

This clone was picked up a small number of times. The chain couples TRBV28 to TRBJ1-3, with 10 bases lining up with TRBD1. V dropped 3 bases and J dropped 0; count of bases not matched to a gene: 14. The CDR3 runs to 20 residues. Germline CDR1 MDHEN, CDR2 SYDVKM. As DNA, the CDR3 is TGTGCCAGCAGTTTTCATCGGGACAGGGGATTACCGCGCTCTGGAAACACCATATATTTT. Protein sequence: CASSFHRDRGLPRSGNTIYF.